These 10 T cell receptor beta chains were all obtained from the same sample, sequenced in a study of T-cell memory formation after mild COVID-19. TCRdb reprocessed the 5' RACE reads with MiXCR, giving one entry per CDR3 protein. The sample includes under 60,000 distinct CDR3 sequences, 9.3% seen only once; the top ten take approximately 10%. Sample: PBMCs or a T cell subset sorted from them (not recorded which). These receptors were taken from an adult woman who had mild COVID-19 (a few samples of this study predate the infection). Cell type and time point are not known.

By its share, this clonotype is medium-sized. At one of its ends the junction is not consistent with the germline gene, which may arise from a read error. The chain uses TRBV11-3 and TRBJ1-2; D ambiguous. This CDR3 has 11 amino acids. Per the germline V gene, CDR1 is SGHNT and CDR2 is YENEEA. The CDR3 bases are TGTGCCAGCAGTTATACTTGGGAAGTCTACTTC. Its protein is CASSYTWEVYF.

This clonotype has just a few counts. The chain recombines TRBV12-5 with TRBJ2-1, with D possibly TRBD1 on 6 matching bases. This CDR3 is built from 13 residues. The ends were cut back, 6 bases at V and 5 bases at J, with 11 bases in the middle. Germline values: CDR1 LGHNT, CDR2 FRNRAP. The CDR3 region has the DNA TGTGCTAGTGGGAATACAGGGAACAATGAGCAGTTCTTC. Its protein product is CASGNTGNNEQFF.

This clonotype was seen a handful of times. The chain joins TRBV7-9 to TRBJ2-5, with a possible D match to TRBD2 (6 bases). This CDR3 is 15 amino acids long. The germline V gene has CDR1 SEHNR and CDR2 FQNEAQ (reference sequence). V was pared by 0 bases and J by 2 bases, with 10 bases between. CDR3 coding DNA: TGTGCCAGCAGCTTAGCGAGCGGGTCTCAAGAGACCCAGTACTTC. It codes for CASSLASGSQETQYF.

This clonotype has a count of ten or more. At one end, the junction sequence differs from germline, possibly due to a read error. The chain joins TRBV7-8 to TRBJ1-5, with D possibly matching TRBD1 (6 bases). Germline-derived CDR1 and CDR2 are SGHVS and FQNEAQ. This CDR3 comprises 14 residues. The DNA of the CDR3 is TGTGCCAGCACCTTAAGGGGGGATTTTGGGCCCCAGCATTTT. Translation: CASTLRGDFGPQHF.

At least ten counts were recorded for this clonotype. The CDR3 DNA reads as TGTGCCAGCAGTGGCCGGGGGTACAATGAGCAGTTCTTC. As protein: CASSGRGYNEQFF. The chain joins TRBV6-1 to TRBJ2-1, with D possibly being TRBD2 (6 bases). Trimming left V 4 bases short and J 4 bases short, with 8 bases between. Looked up from germline, CDR1 is MNHNS and CDR2 is SASEGT. The CDR3 is 13 residues long.

Only a few counts were recorded for this clonotype. The rearrangement joins TRBV20-1 to TRBJ2-3, with 7 nucleotides matching TRBD1. Germline lookup yields CDR1 DFQATT and CDR2 SNEGSKA (reference sequence). J was trimmed by 8 bases and V by 0 bases; bases with no gene match: 11. The CDR3 has 15 residues. The CDR3 is CSARDLGGQSVTQYF. In DNA, the CDR3 is TGCAGTGCTAGAGATCTAGGGGGCCAGTCGGTTACGCAGTATTTT.

This clonotype occurred a few times. The rearrangement links TRBV4-3 to TRBJ1-3; no reliable D call. Germline values: CDR1 LGHNA, CDR2 YSLEER. The CDR3 is 15 amino acids. The V end lost 0 bases, the J end lost 0 bases, and 6 bases lay between the germline ends. The CDR3 nucleotides read TGCGCCAGCAGCCAAGACAGGAGCTCTGGAAACACCATATATTTT. Amino acids: CASSQDRSSGNTIYF.

The sample holds many counts of this clonotype. J is TRBJ2-3 and V is TRBV4-1; 11 nucleotides line up with TRBD2. V lost 6 bases, J lost 8 bases, and 10 bases stayed unmatched. Germline V gene data show CDR1 as MGHRA and CDR2 as YSYEKL. CDR3 size: 15 residues. The CDR3 sequence: CASRAGLAAPGTQYF. CDR3 nucleotide sequence: TGCGCCAGCAGAGCGGGACTAGCGGCCCCGGGTACGCAGTATTTT.

At least ten counts were recorded for this clonotype. The genes are TRBV11-3 and TRBJ2-1; no firm D call. CDR3 length: 12 residues. The V end was cut by 0 bases, the J end by 7 bases, with 4 bases between. Germline CDR1 and CDR2: SGHNT and YENEEA. The CDR3 coding sequence is TGTGCCAGCAGCTTAGATGGTAATGAGCAGTTCTTC. It is translated as CASSLDGNEQFF.

This clonotype was seen a handful of times. The CDR3 sequence: CASSFSGSVTREAFF. The DNA of the CDR3 is TGTGCCAGCAGCTTTTCTGGCAGCGTAACCAGAGAAGCTTTCTTT. This rearrangement joins TRBV7-2 to TRBJ1-1, with D unclear. Germline CDR1 SGHTA, CDR2 FQGNSA. Trimming took off 3 bases at V and 8 bases at J, with 19 bases between the two ends. This CDR3 has 15 amino acids. The full variable domain, completed using reference TRBV7-2 and TRBJ1-1, is GAGVSQSPSNKVTEKGKDVELRCDPISGHTALYWYRQSLGQGLEFLIYFQGNSAPDKSGLPSDRFSAERTGGSVSTLTIQRTQQEDSAVYLCASSFSGSVTREAFFGQGTRLTVV.